Below are 17 T cell receptor beta chains sequenced from a single sample in a study of blood T cell repertoires in COVID-19. Assay used: immunoSEQ multiplex PCR; TCRdb lists only in-frame clones, some missing. Of about 250,000 clones in the sample, approximately 92% were seen once. Sequencing was performed on peripheral blood. Receptors were obtained from a woman between 40 and 50 years old who had recovered from COVID-19.

This chain uses TRBV15 with TRBJ2-1; the match to TRBD2 covers 8 bases. After removal of 0 bases from V and 8 bases from J, the junction contained 9 bases not matched to a gene. Germline V gene lookup returns CDR1 LNHNV and CDR2 YYDKDF (reference sequence). The CDR3 consists of 16 residues. The CDR3: CATSRDLGGGPYEQFF. For the CDR3, the DNA is TGTGCCACCAGCAGAGATCTCGGCGGGGGGCCTTATGAGCAGTTCTTC.

The V and J genes are TRBV2 and TRBJ2-7; 7 positions agree with TRBD1. J gave up 7 bases and V 8 bases, and 11 bases lay outside the gene matches. The CDR3 extends over 13 amino acids. CDR1 and CDR2 from the germline V gene are SNHLY and FYNNEI. The CDR3 sequence: CASGNRGAVEQYF. As DNA, the CDR3 is TGTGCCAGCGGGAACAGGGGCGCGGTGGAGCAGTACTTC. Drawing the rest from reference TRBV2 and TRBJ2-7, the complete variable domain is EPEVTQTPSHQVTQMGQEVILRCVPISNHLYFYWYRQILGQKVEFLVSFYNNEISEKSEIFDDQFSVERPDGSNFTLKIRSTKLEDSAMYFCASGNRGAVEQYFGPGTRLTVT.

The V call is TRBV6-2 or TRBV6-3, the J call TRBJ2-5; a possible D gene is TRBD2 (6 bases). Trimming shortened V by 4 bases and J by 0 bases, and 18 bases separated the two germline ends. The CDR3 sequence is 17 residues long. Germline CDR1 MNHEY, CDR2 SVGEGT. The CDR3 spells CASSSGGLRLYQETQYF. In nucleotides, the CDR3 is TGTGCCAGCAGTTCCGGGGGACTTAGGCTCTACCAAGAGACCCAGTACTTC.

The chain employs TRBV2 and TRBJ1-1, with a possible D match to TRBD1 (5 bases). With 7 bases removed from V and 4 bases from J, the gap between germline ends came to 19 bases. The CDR3 consists of 15 residues. Germline CDR1 and CDR2: SNHLY and FYNNEI. The CDR3 DNA reads TGTGCCAGCAACGAGAGAGGGGCGCGGGGCACTGAAGCTTTCTTT. It is translated as CASNERGARGTEAFF.

The chain has TRBV20-1 and TRBJ2-5; TRBD2 aligns across 7 bases. The V gene end was trimmed by 3 bases and the J gene end by 2 bases; junction bases not matched to a gene: 6. Germline V lookup: CDR1 DFQATT, CDR2 SNEGSKA (reference sequence). The CDR3 extends over 14 amino acids. This chain's CDR3 is CSASPLAVQETQYF. In DNA, the CDR3 is TGCAGTGCTAGTCCCCTAGCGGTACAAGAGACCCAGTACTTC.

The chain is built from TRBV2 and TRBJ1-4; 7 bases line up with TRBD1. Per germline, CDR1 SNHLY and CDR2 FYNNEI. This CDR3 region has 13 residues. V was clipped by 6 bases and J by 8 bases; unmatched bases: 6. Here the CDR3 reads CASSAAGGEKLFF. CDR3 nucleotides: TGTGCCAGCAGCGCCGCAGGGGGAGAAAAACTGTTTTTT.

The chain joins TRBV7-2 to TRBJ1-5; 9 bases are shared with TRBD1. The germline V gene has CDR1 SGHTA and CDR2 FQGNSA. The CDR3 length is 16 residues. J gave up 3 bases and V 1 base, and 4 bases lay outside the gene matches. The CDR3 here is CASSLDGTGPNQPQHF. CDR3 nucleotides: TGTGCCAGCAGCTTAGACGGGACAGGGCCCAATCAGCCCCAGCATTTT.

On this clone itself: One junction end does not reproduce the germline sequence, and a read error may be involved. The chain is built from TRBV5-1 and TRBJ2-7, with 7 nucleotides matching TRBD1. The germline V gene has CDR1 SGHRS and CDR2 YFSETQ. There are 15 residues in the CDR3. The CDR3 DNA sequence: TGCGCCAGCAGCTACTTTAGACAGGGCTCCGACGAGCAGTACTTC. Residues: CASSYFRQGSDEQYF.

The CDR3 loop is CASSLERGGTTDTQYF. As DNA, the CDR3 is TGTGCCAGCAGCTTGGAACGCGGGGGGACCACAGATACGCAGTATTTT. The chain joins TRBV5-4 to TRBJ2-3; TRBD2 agrees at 8 bases. V gave up 0 bases and J gave up 2 bases; unmatched junction bases: 5. This CDR3 is 16 amino acids long. Per germline, CDR1 SGHNT and CDR2 YYREEE (reference sequence).

The chain joins TRBV28 to TRBJ1-2; a possible D gene is TRBD1 (5 bases). Trimming cost V 6 bases and J 5 bases, with 19 bases left between them. The CDR3 is 15 amino acids. The germline gives CDR1 MDHEN, CDR2 SYDVKM. The CDR3 nucleotides read TGTGCCAGCAGCCCCGGGGAGGGGCTCTTTTATGGCTACACCTTC. Protein product: CASSPGEGLFYGYTF.

The chain is built from TRBV11-2 and TRBJ2-3; 8 bases map to TRBD1. Germline V gene lookup returns CDR1 SGHAT and CDR2 FQNNGV. This CDR3 contains 16 residues. Trimming took 3 bases from V and 0 from J; bases not matched to a gene: 5. The CDR3 spells CASSFGQGASTDTQYF. CDR3 nucleotide sequence: TGTGCCAGCAGCTTCGGGCAGGGGGCTAGCACAGATACGCAGTATTTT.

The chain carries TRBV18 and TRBJ1-5; TRBD1 might be the D (6 bases). In germline, CDR1 is KGHSH, CDR2 LQKENI. The CDR3 consists of 16 residues. V was pared by 2 bases and J by 5 bases, with 16 bases between. The CDR3 DNA reads as TGTGCCAGCTCACCAACTGGGACAACCCGGGATCAGCCCCAGCATTTT. It encodes CASSPTGTTRDQPQHF.

The count of this clone is one. The rearrangement uses TRBV5-1 and TRBJ1-3, with 7 bases lining up with TRBD1. The CDR3 has 14 residues. Germline CDR1 reads SGHRS; CDR2 reads YFSETQ. V was pared by 3 bases and J by 8 bases, with 8 bases of the junction left unmatched. CDR3 amino acids: CASSSDRSVDTIYF. The CDR3 DNA follows: TGCGCCAGCAGCTCGGACAGGAGCGTCGACACCATATATTTT.

This clone has more than one count but fewer than ten. The V and J genes are TRBV19 and TRBJ1-2; D perhaps matches TRBD1 (6 bases). The CDR3 sequence is 14 residues long. V shed 0 bases and J shed 8 bases, with 13 bases lying between them. Germline assignment: CDR1 LNHDA and CDR2 SQIVND (reference sequence). The CDR3 reads CASSIDWQGRGYTF. The CDR3 bases are TGTGCCAGTAGTATAGATTGGCAGGGGCGCGGCTACACCTTC.

About this clone: Other DNA sequences within the sample encode an identical CDR3. The chain has TRBV9 and TRBJ2-1, with unresolved D. CDR1 and CDR2 from the germline V gene are SGDLS and YYNGEE. The CDR3 sequence is 14 residues long. V gave up 0 bases and J gave up 2 bases, with 6 bases separating them. CDR3 protein: CASSVASTYNEQFF. The CDR3 DNA reads as TGTGCCAGCAGCGTAGCGTCTACCTACAATGAGCAGTTCTTC.

The V call is TRBV11-2, the J call TRBJ1-5, with D uncertain. CDR3 length: 17 residues. From germline, CDR1 is SGHAT and CDR2 FQNNGV. The ends were cut back, 2 bases at V and 1 base at J, with 15 bases in the middle. CDR3 DNA sequence: TGTGCCAGCAGCTTATACCCAGAACGAAAGAGCAATCAGCCCCAGCATTTT. It codes for CASSLYPERKSNQPQHF.

The CDR3 sequence is CATKRLGLGELFF. In nucleotides, the CDR3 is TGTGCCACCAAACGACTAGGCCTCGGGGAGCTGTTTTTT. This rearrangement joins TRBV27 to TRBJ2-2; tentative D call: TRBD2 (6 bases). The germline V and J ends were trimmed by 10 bases and 7 bases, with 16 bases remaining between them. The germline V gene has CDR1 MNHEY and CDR2 SMNVEV (reference sequence). The CDR3 covers 13 residues.